One sample yielded the 23 T cell receptor beta chains listed below, sequenced in a study of control samples from healthy donors and cancer patients. Assay used: immunoSEQ multiplex PCR; TCRdb lists only in-frame clones, some missing. The sample has about 180,000 clones, roughly nine tenths seen once; the top ten hold around 1.5%. Sequenced material: blood. These receptors were taken from a man aged 25 to 40 in good health.

The rearrangement links TRBV7-2 to TRBJ2-3; TRBD2 matches at 16 bases. V shed 1 base, J shed 7 bases, and the junction held 11 bases outside the gene matches. CDR3 length equals 19 residues. CDR1 is SGHTA and CDR2 is FQGNSA in the germline V gene. The CDR3 is CASSLDRMGTSGGANTQYF. CDR3 sequence (DNA): TGTGCCAGCAGCTTAGATAGGATGGGGACTAGCGGGGGGGCAAATACGCAGTATTTT. The full variable domain, rest sourced from reference TRBV7-2 and TRBJ2-3, is GAGVSQSPSNKVTEKGKDVELRCDPISGHTALYWYRQSLGQGLEFLIYFQGNSAPDKSGLPSDRFSAERTGGSVSTLTIQRTQQEDSAVYLCASSLDRMGTSGGANTQYFGPGTRLTVL.

This chain uses TRBV5-1 with TRBJ2-3; 8 nucleotides align to TRBD2. Per germline, CDR1 SGHRS and CDR2 YFSETQ. The CDR3 contains 16 residues. J lost 6 bases, V lost 0 bases, and 9 bases had no gene match. The CDR3: CASSLASGGAFDTQYF. CDR3 coding DNA: TGCGCCAGCAGCTTGGCCAGCGGGGGAGCCTTTGATACGCAGTATTTT.

This rearrangement joins TRBV7-9 to TRBJ2-1; 10 bases are a match to TRBD2. CDR1 and CDR2 (germline): SEHNR, FQNEAQ (reference sequence). This CDR3 comprises 14 residues. The V and J ends lost 4 bases and 9 bases, in that order; junction bases with no gene match: 6. The CDR3 nucleotides read TGTGCCAGCAGCTCCCTAGCGGGAGTGGGTGAGCAGTTCTTC. This sequence encodes CASSSLAGVGEQFF.

This chain uses TRBV3-1 (or the pseudogene TRBV3-2) with TRBJ2-1; maybe TRBD2 (6 bases). The CDR3 has 13 residues. The V gene lost 4 bases and the J gene lost 13 bases, with 17 bases spanning the gap. CDR1 LGHDT and CDR2 YNNKEL come from the germline V gene (reference sequence). Here the CDR3 reads CASSPGLIPQQFF. The CDR3 DNA follows: TGTGCCAGCAGCCCGGGACTGATTCCCCAACAGTTCTTC.

The chain is built from TRBV19 and TRBJ1-1, with D perhaps matching TRBD1 (6 bases). This CDR3 spans 13 amino acids. Trimming left V 5 bases short and J 5 bases short, with 12 bases between. Germline lookup yields CDR1 LNHDA and CDR2 SQIVND (reference sequence). The CDR3 region has the DNA TGTGCCAGTAGTTCGACAGGCCGGACTGAAGCTTTCTTT. This sequence encodes CASSSTGRTEAFF.

The gene calls are TRBV27 and TRBJ2-7; maybe TRBD1 (6 bases). The V and J ends lost 5 bases and 1 base respectively, with 15 bases between them. This CDR3 is 15 amino acids long. Germline lookup yields CDR1 MNHEY and CDR2 SMNVEV (reference sequence). This CDR3 reads CASSAKTGGSYEQYF. CDR3 sequence (DNA): TGTGCCAGCAGTGCAAAGACAGGTGGGTCCTACGAGCAGTACTTC.

The rearrangement uses TRBV11-2 and TRBJ2-5, with D perhaps given as TRBD1 or TRBD2 (6 bases each). Trimming cost V 1 base and J 5 bases, with 14 bases left between them. The CDR3 is 15 amino acids. Germline lookup yields CDR1 SGHAT and CDR2 FQNNGV. The CDR3 loop reads CASSLGGAFRETQYF. CDR3 bases: TGTGCCAGCAGCTTAGGGGGGGCCTTCAGGGAGACCCAGTACTTC.

The chain is built from TRBV7-9 and TRBJ1-6; 7 nucleotides line up with TRBD1. Germline CDR1 SEHNR, CDR2 FQNEAQ (reference sequence). The trim removed 1 base at V and 13 bases at J, leaving 7 bases unmatched. The CDR3 is made up of 14 amino acids. Here the CDR3 reads CASSLGAAGGPLHF. DNA for the CDR3: TGTGCCAGCAGCTTAGGGGCCGCAGGGGGTCCCCTCCACTTT.

V gene TRBV7-2 combines with J gene TRBJ1-1; weak D call: TRBD1 (5 bases). The CDR3 extends over 15 amino acids. Per germline, CDR1 SGHTA and CDR2 FQGNSA. V lost 5 bases and J lost 0, with 13 bases in between. CDR3 nucleotides: TGTGCCAGCAGCCTAATGACAGTCATGAACACTGAAGCTTTCTTT. It translates to CASSLMTVMNTEAFF. The full variable domain, its missing parts supplied by reference TRBV7-2 and TRBJ1-1, is GAGVSQSPSNKVTEKGKDVELRCDPISGHTALYWYRQSLGQGLEFLIYFQGNSAPDKSGLPSDRFSAERTGGSVSTLTIQRTQQEDSAVYLCASSLMTVMNTEAFFGQGTRLTVV.

The chain carries TRBV27 and TRBJ1-1; possibly TRBD1 for D (5 bases). Trimming took off 3 bases at V and 3 bases at J, with 11 bases between the two ends. Germline V CDR1 and CDR2: MNHEY, SMNVEV (reference sequence). The CDR3 spans 14 residues. CDR3 loop: CASSFGGLDTEAFF. Written as DNA, the CDR3 is TGTGCCAGCAGTTTCGGGGGGTTGGACACTGAAGCTTTCTTT.

This clone occurred a few times. The CDR3 region has the DNA TGTGCCATCAGTGCCCCCTCCCAAGAGACCCAGTACTTC. It encodes CAISAPSQETQYF. This chain uses TRBV10-3 with TRBJ2-5; D not certain. Trimming pared 4 bases from V and 1 base from J, leaving 7 bases between. The CDR3 covers 13 residues. Germline CDR1 reads ENHRY; CDR2 reads SYGVKD.

The chain couples TRBV18 to TRBJ1-5, with D tentatively TRBD1 (5 bases). V lost 3 bases to trimming and J lost 4 bases, with 10 bases between them. CDR1 is KGHSH and CDR2 is LQKENI in the germline V gene. The CDR3 spans 14 residues. As DNA, the CDR3 is TGTGCCAGCTCACCGCAGGGCCCAAATCAGCCCCAGCATTTT. Encoded protein: CASSPQGPNQPQHF.

The chain is built from TRBV12-3 or TRBV12-4 and TRBJ1-6, with D unresolved. With 6 bases removed from V and 6 bases from J, the gap between germline ends came to 9 bases. The CDR3 runs to 13 residues. The CDR3, as DNA: TGTGCCAGCAGACCAGGAGCTAATTCACCCCTCCACTTT. It is translated as CASRPGANSPLHF.

This chain joins TRBV10-3 and TRBJ1-1; the D is unclear. The germline CDR1 and CDR2 sequences are ENHRY and SYGVKD. Trimming removed 2 bases at V and 1 base at J, with 11 bases between. This CDR3 region has 15 residues. The CDR3 DNA reads TGTGCCATCAGTGAGGCCCGGGGTGGGAACACTGAAGCTTTCTTT. It codes for CAISEARGGNTEAFF.

Comments on this clone: Other nucleotide sequences in the sample specify the same CDR3. The chain combines TRBV30 with TRBJ2-5, with TRBD1 identical over 8 bases. There are 16 residues in the CDR3. V was clipped by 5 bases and J by 0 bases; unmatched bases: 11. The V gene's germline CDR1 is GTSNPN and CDR2 SVGIG (reference sequence). The CDR3 spells CAWGLAGGTYQETQYF. Written as DNA, the CDR3 is TGTGCCTGGGGATTGGCAGGGGGCACGTACCAAGAGACCCAGTACTTC.

This clone was recorded once. The gene calls are TRBV9 and TRBJ1-4; the D is unclear. The V and J ends lost 0 bases and 6 bases respectively, with 12 bases between them. Per germline, CDR1 SGDLS and CDR2 YYNGEE. The CDR3 covers 15 residues. The CDR3 reads CASSVGVQRDEKLFF. CDR3 nucleotides: TGTGCCAGCAGCGTAGGGGTACAAAGGGATGAAAAACTGTTTTTT. Based on the CDR3 plus reference TRBV9 and TRBJ1-4, the full variable domain is DSGVTQTPKHLITATGQRVTLRCSPRSGDLSVYWYQQSLDQGLQFLIQYYNGEERAKGNILERFSAQQFPDLHSELNLSSLELGDSALYFCASSVGVQRDEKLFFGSGTQLSVL.

This chain links TRBV5-4 with TRBJ2-1, with a tentative D call TRBD2 (7 bases). Germline assignment: CDR1 SGHNT and CDR2 YYREEE (reference sequence). The CDR3 extends over 16 amino acids. V lost 3 bases and J lost 0, with 13 bases in between. The CDR3 region is CASSSLGGASYNEQFF. The DNA for the CDR3 is TGTGCCAGCAGCTCCCTAGGGGGGGCCTCCTACAATGAGCAGTTCTTC.

CDR3: CSVIPQTSRVEQFF. The CDR3, as DNA: TGCAGCGTTATCCCCCAGACTAGCCGAGTTGAGCAGTTCTTC. The chain employs TRBV29-1 and TRBJ2-1, with 7 bases matching TRBD2. The CDR3 has 14 residues. Germline V gene sequence: CDR1 SQVTM, CDR2 ANQGSEA. The J segment lost 9 bases and the V segment lost 5 bases, leaving 13 bases of the junction unmatched.

The J gene is TRBJ2-7, the V gene TRBV5-1; TRBD2 is a possible D gene (6 bases). Germline loops: CDR1 SGHRS, CDR2 YFSETQ. The CDR3 runs to 16 residues. The V gene lost 0 bases and the J gene lost 1 base, with 14 bases spanning the gap. The CDR3 spells CASSLGRSDYSYEQYF. DNA for the CDR3: TGCGCCAGCAGCTTGGGAAGGTCGGACTATTCCTACGAGCAGTACTTC. Full variable domain (outside the CDR3, taken from reference TRBV5-1 and TRBJ2-7): KAGVTQTPRYLIKTRGQQVTLSCSPISGHRSVSWYQQTPGQGLQFLFEYFSETQRNKGNFPGRFSGRQFSNSRSEMNVSTLELGDSALYLCASSLGRSDYSYEQYFGPGTRLTVT.

The sample holds one count of this clone. This rearrangement joins TRBV6-5 to TRBJ1-5; D may be TRBD1 (6 bases). Looked up from germline, CDR1 is MNHEY and CDR2 is SVGAGI. The V gene lost 9 bases and the J gene lost 7 bases, with 19 bases spanning the gap. This CDR3 is 14 amino acids long. As DNA, the CDR3 is TGTGCCAGTCTGAAACAGGGCCGGGGCCAGCCCCAGCATTTT. Protein: CASLKQGRGQPQHF.

The chain carries TRBV5-3 and TRBJ1-1, with 9 nucleotides matching TRBD1. TRBV5-3 is placed among ORFs of uncertain function. This CDR3 has 15 amino acids. The trim removed 8 bases at V and 1 base at J, leaving 9 bases unmatched. The CDR3 sequence is CARTHPGQGNTEAFF. DNA of the CDR3: TGTGCCAGGACCCACCCGGGACAGGGGAACACTGAAGCTTTCTTT.

The CDR3 region is CASSFTSGSMDEQFF. CDR3 in DNA: TGCGCCAGCAGCTTCACTAGCGGGAGCATGGATGAGCAGTTCTTC. This sequence joins TRBV5-1 and TRBJ2-1; 11 positions match TRBD2. Per germline, CDR1 SGHRS and CDR2 YFSETQ. Trimming removed 2 bases from V and 8 bases from J; junction bases left unmatched: 6. The CDR3 totals 15 residues. Together with reference TRBV5-1 and TRBJ2-1, the CDR3 gives the full variable domain: KAGVTQTPRYLIKTRGQQVTLSCSPISGHRSVSWYQQTPGQGLQFLFEYFSETQRNKGNFPGRFSGRQFSNSRSEMNVSTLELGDSALYLCASSFTSGSMDEQFFGPGTRLTVL.

The chain has TRBV27 and TRBJ2-3; TRBD1 might be the D (5 bases). The germline CDR1 and CDR2 sequences are MNHEY and SMNVEV (reference sequence). Trimming left V 4 bases short and J 10 bases short, with 12 bases between. The CDR3 has 12 residues. The CDR3 here is CASSSRTRSQYF. In DNA, the CDR3 is TGTGCCAGCAGTTCCCGGACAAGGTCGCAGTATTTT.